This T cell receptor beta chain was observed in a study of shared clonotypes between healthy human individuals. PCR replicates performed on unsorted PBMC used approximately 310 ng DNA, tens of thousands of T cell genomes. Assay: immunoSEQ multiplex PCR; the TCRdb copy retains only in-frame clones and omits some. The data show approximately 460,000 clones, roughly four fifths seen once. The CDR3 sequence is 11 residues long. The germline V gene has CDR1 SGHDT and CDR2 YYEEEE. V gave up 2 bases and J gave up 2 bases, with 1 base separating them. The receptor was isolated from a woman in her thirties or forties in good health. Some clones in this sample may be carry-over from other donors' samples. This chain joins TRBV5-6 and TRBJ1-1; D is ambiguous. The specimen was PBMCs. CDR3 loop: CASSLNTEAFF. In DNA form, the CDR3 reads TGTGCCAGCAGCTTAAACACTGAAGCTTTCTTT.